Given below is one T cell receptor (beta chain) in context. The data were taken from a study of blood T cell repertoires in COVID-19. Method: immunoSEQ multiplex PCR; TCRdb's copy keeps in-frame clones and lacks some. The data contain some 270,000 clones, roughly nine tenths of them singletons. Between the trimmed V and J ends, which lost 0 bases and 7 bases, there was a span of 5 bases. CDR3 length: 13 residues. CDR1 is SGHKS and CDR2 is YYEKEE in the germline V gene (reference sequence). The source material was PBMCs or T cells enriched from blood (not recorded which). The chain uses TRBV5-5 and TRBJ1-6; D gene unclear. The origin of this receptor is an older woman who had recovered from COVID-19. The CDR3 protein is CASSLVQNSPLHF. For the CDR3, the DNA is TGTGCCAGCAGCTTGGTCCAGAATTCACCCCTCCACTTT.